The present T cell receptor (beta chain) was sequenced within a study of cytomegalovirus exposure and HLA in healthy donors. Primers for the PCR totalled 60 Vbeta and 13 Jbeta. The repertoire was sequenced with immunoSEQ multiplex PCR; TCRdb's copy has only in-frame clones and lacks some. The data hold about 140,000 clones, with approximately 88% observed a single time. This TCR came from a woman between 35 and 50 years old in good health and CMV-seronegative. Material for sequencing was PBMCs.

The CDR3, as DNA: TGTGCCAGCTCACCGGACAGGGATACCTACGAGCAGTACTTC. Translating it yields CASSPDRDTYEQYF. This chain joins TRBV18 and TRBJ2-7; 8 bases map to TRBD1. With V trimmed by 3 bases and J by 2 bases, 3 bases remained unmatched. Looked up from germline, CDR1 is KGHSH and CDR2 is LQKENI. The length of the CDR3 is 14 residues.